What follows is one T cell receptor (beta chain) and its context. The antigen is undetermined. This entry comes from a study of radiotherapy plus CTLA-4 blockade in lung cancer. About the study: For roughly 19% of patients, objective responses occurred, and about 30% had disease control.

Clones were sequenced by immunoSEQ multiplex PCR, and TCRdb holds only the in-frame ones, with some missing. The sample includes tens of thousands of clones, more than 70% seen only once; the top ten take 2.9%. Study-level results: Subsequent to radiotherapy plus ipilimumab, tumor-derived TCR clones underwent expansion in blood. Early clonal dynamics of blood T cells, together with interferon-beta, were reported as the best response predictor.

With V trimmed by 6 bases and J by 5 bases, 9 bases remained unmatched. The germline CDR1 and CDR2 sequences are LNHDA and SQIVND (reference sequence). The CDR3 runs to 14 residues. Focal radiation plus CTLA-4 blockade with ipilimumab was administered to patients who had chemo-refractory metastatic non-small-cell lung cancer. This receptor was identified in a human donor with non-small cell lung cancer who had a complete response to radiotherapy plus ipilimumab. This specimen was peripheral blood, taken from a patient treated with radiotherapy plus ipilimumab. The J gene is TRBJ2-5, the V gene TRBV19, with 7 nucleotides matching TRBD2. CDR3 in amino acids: CASRTQGGEETQYF. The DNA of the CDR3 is TGTGCCAGTAGGACGCAGGGAGGGGAGGAGACCCAGTACTTC.